These T cell receptor beta chains were read from a single sample in a study of blood T cell repertoires in COVID-19. This table comes from immunoSEQ multiplex PCR, and its TCRdb copy is limited to in-frame clones, with some not included. This table has 200,000 to 250,000 clones, roughly 86% appearing once. The sequenced material came from peripheral blood. The receptor set was obtained from a man at least 80 years old with acute or convalescent COVID-19. Both conserved end residues are part of each CDR3. D genes are given only for firm matches. Not all rows give a size; the values are once, few, many and, for expanded clones, a class.

abundance,d_gene,j_gene,v_gene,CDR3aa,CDR3nt
-,-,TRBJ1-2,TRBV7-9,CASSLWGEMYGYTF,TGTGCCAGCAGCTTATGGGGAGAGATGTATGGCTACACCTTC
-,TRBD1,TRBJ2-7,TRBV18,CASSQRRQGTTYEQYF,TGTGCCAGCTCACAACGACGACAGGGGACAACCTACGAGCAGTACTTC
-,-,TRBJ1-1,TRBV5-1,CASSDTPNTEAFF,TGCGCCAGCAGCGACACCCCGAACACTGAAGCTTTCTTT
few,TRBD1,TRBJ2-2,TRBV5-1,CASSLARQGADGELFF,TGCGCCAGCAGCTTGGCCCGACAGGGGGCCGACGGGGAGCTGTTTTTT
-,TRBD1,TRBJ1-2,TRBV3-1/TRBV3-2,CASSQGQGWGYTF,TGTGCCAGCAGCCAGGGACAGGGTTGGGGCTACACCTTC
-,-,TRBJ1-2,TRBV18,CASSPGGNGYTF,TGTGCCAGCTCACCTGGGGGGAATGGCTACACCTTC
-,-,TRBJ2-7,TRBV14,CASSQTGRSPYEQYF,TGTGCCAGCAGCCAAACCGGGAGATCGCCCTACGAGCAGTACTTC
-,TRBD1,TRBJ2-7,TRBV6-2/TRBV6-3,CASSYSPTGGPSYEQYF,TGTGCCAGCAGTTACTCCCCGACAGGGGGCCCCTCCTACGAGCAGTACTTC
-,-,TRBJ1-6,TRBV3-1/TRBV3-2,CASSDSYNSPLHF,TGTGCCAGCAGCGACAGTTATAATTCACCCCTCCACTTT
-,-,TRBJ2-3,TRBV29-1,CSVEPSGLSTDTQYF,TGCAGCGTTGAACCCAGCGGGCTAAGCACAGATACGCAGTATTTT
-,-,TRBJ1-6,TRBV5-6,CASSPGGRDSPLHF,TGTGCCAGCAGCCCTGGGGGCCGGGATTCACCCCTCCACTTT
-,-,TRBJ2-5,TRBV7-8,CASSPGSGETQYF,TGTGCCAGCAGCCCCGGATCGGGGGAGACCCAGTACTTC
-,-,TRBJ2-7,TRBV3-1/TRBV3-2,CASSPRRQGNEQYF,TGTGCCAGCAGCCCCCGACGTCAGGGAAACGAGCAGTACTTC
-,-,TRBJ2-3,TRBV4-2,CASSQETLADTQYF,TGTGCCAGCAGCCAAGAGACCCTAGCGGATACGCAGTATTTT
-,-,TRBJ1-2,TRBV4-1,CASSSNRRGNYGYTF,TGCGCCAGCAGTTCAAACCGGAGGGGAAACTATGGCTACACCTTC
-,TRBD1,TRBJ1-2,TRBV5-6,CASSRGTGPYGYTF,TGTGCCAGCAGCCGAGGGACAGGGCCCTATGGCTACACCTTC
-,TRBD2,TRBJ2-3,TRBV7-9,CASSLGERGPSTDTQYF,TGTGCCAGCAGCTTAGGGGAGCGGGGGCCAAGCACAGATACGCAGTATTTT
-,TRBD2,TRBJ2-1,TRBV19,CASSLAGAYNEQFF,TGTGCCAGCTCACTAGCGGGAGCGTACAATGAGCAGTTCTTC
once,TRBD1,TRBJ1-1,TRBV6-5,CASRPQGATEAFF,TGTGCCAGCAGGCCTCAGGGGGCCACTGAAGCTTTCTTT
once,TRBD1,TRBJ1-1,TRBV28,CASGTRQGGNTEAFF,TGTGCCAGCGGGACCAGACAGGGGGGGAACACTGAAGCTTTCTTT
-,-,TRBJ2-3,TRBV28,CATTGEGTDTQYF,TGTGCCACCACCGGGGAGGGCACAGATACGCAGTATTTT
-,TRBD1,TRBJ2-1,TRBV19,CASKRDRGGPYNEQFF,TGTGCCAGTAAGAGGGACAGGGGAGGCCCGTACAATGAGCAGTTCTTC
few,-,TRBJ1-2,TRBV7-9,CASSVQTGNYGYTF,TGTGCCAGCAGCGTCCAGACAGGAAACTATGGCTACACCTTC